A single sample gave rise to the 13 T cell receptor beta chains below, sequenced in a study of blood T cell repertoires in COVID-19. Repertoires were generated with immunoSEQ multiplex PCR, while TCRdb's copy carries only in-frame clones and drops some. Among about 67,000 clones listed, roughly 87% were seen once. The sequenced sample consisted of peripheral blood. The receptor set was obtained from a woman older than 75 with acute or convalescent COVID-19.

The CDR3 bases are TGTGCCAGCAGTTCCGGGTCAGATACGCAGTATTTT. This gives the protein CASSSGSDTQYF. The gene calls are TRBV27 and TRBJ2-3; no reliable D call. The V and J ends lost 4 bases and 4 bases respectively, with 6 bases between them. Germline V CDR1 and CDR2: MNHEY, SMNVEV (reference sequence). The CDR3 has 12 residues.

This clone has just a few counts. This chain connects TRBV11-2 to TRBJ1-2; 7 bases agree with TRBD1. The junction had 12 bases not matched to a gene; V was cut back by 6 bases and J by 8 bases. The CDR3 spans 14 residues. Germline values: CDR1 SGHAT, CDR2 FQNNGV. CDR3 loop: CASRLEGGGWGYTF. The CDR3 DNA reads TGTGCCAGCAGACTAGAAGGGGGCGGCTGGGGCTACACCTTC.

This clone was found a few times. V usage is TRBV2 and J usage is TRBJ1-5; 7 nucleotides match TRBD1. Germline CDR1 SNHLY, CDR2 FYNNEI. This CDR3 is 14 amino acids long. The ends lost 8 bases at V and 3 bases at J; junction bases unmatched: 7. This CDR3 reads CASDRAGNNQPQHF. DNA of the CDR3: TGTGCCAGCGACAGGGCGGGGAACAATCAGCCCCAGCATTTT. Together with reference TRBV2 and TRBJ1-5, the CDR3 gives the full variable domain: EPEVTQTPSHQVTQMGQEVILRCVPISNHLYFYWYRQILGQKVEFLVSFYNNEISEKSEIFDDQFSVERPDGSNFTLKIRSTKLEDSAMYFCASDRAGNNQPQHFGDGTRLSIL.

J is TRBJ1-4 and V is TRBV6-2 or TRBV6-3; maybe TRBD1 (6 bases). Germline-derived CDR1 and CDR2 are MNHEY and SVGEGT. The V end lost 5 bases, the J end lost 5 bases, and 15 bases lay between the germline ends. The CDR3 totals 15 residues. This CDR3 reads CASSPGDLTNEKLFF. The CDR3, as DNA: TGTGCCAGCAGTCCAGGGGACCTAACGAATGAAAAACTGTTTTTT.

The rearrangement uses TRBV19 and TRBJ1-5, with D possibly TRBD1 on 6 matching bases. CDR1 and CDR2 (germline): LNHDA, SQIVND (reference sequence). Between the trimmed V and J ends, which lost 5 bases and 3 bases, there was a span of 14 bases. The CDR3 totals 15 residues. In DNA, the CDR3 is TGTGCCAGTAGTGTTGACAGGTTGCCCAATCAGCCCCAGCATTTT. Amino acid sequence: CASSVDRLPNQPQHF. Combining the CDR3 with reference TRBV19 and TRBJ1-5 gives the whole variable domain DGGITQSPKYLFRKEGQNVTLSCEQNLNHDAMYWYRQDPGQGLRLIYYSQIVNDFQKGDIAEGYSVSREKKESFPLTVTSAQKNPTAFYLCASSVDRLPNQPQHFGDGTRLSIL.

This clone was detected only once. The chain joins TRBV28 to TRBJ1-3, with TRBD1 as a possible D gene (5 bases). Trimming took 5 bases from V and 0 from J, leaving 14 bases between them. CDR3 length: 16 amino acids. The germline V gene has CDR1 MDHEN and CDR2 SYDVKM. CDR3 in amino acids: CASSEDPRVSGNTIYF. The CDR3 coding sequence is TGTGCCAGCAGTGAAGACCCCAGGGTCTCTGGAAACACCATATATTTT. The whole variable domain, filled in from reference TRBV28 and TRBJ1-3, reads DVKVTQSSRYLVKRTGEKVFLECVQDMDHENMFWYRQDPGLGLRLIYFSYDVKMKEKGDIPEGYSVSREKKERFSLILESASTNQTSMYLCASSEDPRVSGNTIYFGEGSWLTVV.

The chain combines TRBV29-1 with TRBJ2-3; tentatively, D is TRBD2 (5 bases). This CDR3 is built from 11 residues. The germline V gene has CDR1 SQVTM and CDR2 ANQGSEA. Trimming shortened V by 6 bases and J by 2 bases, and 6 bases separated the two germline ends. The CDR3 here is CSVGLTDTQYF. The CDR3 DNA sequence: TGCAGCGTCGGACTCACAGATACGCAGTATTTT.

The chain recombines TRBV5-4 with TRBJ2-7; 9 bases match TRBD1. With 4 bases clipped from V and 3 bases from J, the junction kept 5 bases outside the gene matches. The CDR3 is 14 amino acids. CDR1 is SGHNT, CDR2 YYREEE, per germline (reference sequence). CDR3 bases: TGTGCCAGCAGCCCCCGGACAGGGGTCTACGAGCAGTACTTC. Encoded protein: CASSPRTGVYEQYF.

The chain carries TRBV20-1 and TRBJ2-7; D might be TRBD1 (7 bases). This CDR3 is built from 12 residues. The germline gives CDR1 DFQATT, CDR2 SNEGSKA (reference sequence). Trimming cost V 3 bases and J 7 bases, with 13 bases left between them. CDR3 DNA: TGCAGTGCTAGTTCCAGGGGGGATGAGCAGTACTTC. Amino acid sequence: CSASSRGDEQYF.

A few counts support this clone. V gene TRBV7-9 combines with J gene TRBJ2-7; 8 bases are shared with TRBD1. The length of the CDR3 is 14 residues. Trimming removed 1 base from V and 8 bases from J; junction bases left unmatched: 7. Germline CDR1 and CDR2: SEHNR and FQNEAQ (reference sequence). CDR3: CASSLVTGADKQYF. DNA for the CDR3: TGTGCCAGCAGCTTAGTGACAGGGGCCGACAAGCAGTACTTC.

The chain employs TRBV27 and TRBJ2-7; 9 bases are a match to TRBD2. Germline loops: CDR1 MNHEY, CDR2 SMNVEV (reference sequence). The CDR3 spans 14 residues. V lost 7 bases and J lost 6; bases outside the gene matches: 10. CDR3 sequence: CASKGTSRVGEQYF. The CDR3 DNA sequence: TGTGCCAGCAAAGGGACTAGCAGGGTCGGCGAGCAGTACTTC.

V is TRBV10-2 and J is TRBJ1-4; unclear D gene. This CDR3 contains 13 residues. CDR1 and CDR2 (germline): WSHSY, SAAADI. Deletions cut 6 bases from V and 5 bases from J, with 10 bases between. CDR3 coding DNA: TGCGCCAGCAGACAACCGGGGAATGAAAAACTGTTTTTT. Translated: CASRQPGNEKLFF.

The chain recombines TRBV2 with TRBJ1-3; D unclear. CDR1 SNHLY and CDR2 FYNNEI come from the germline V gene. Trimming shortened V by 8 bases and J by 0 bases, and 5 bases separated the two germline ends. There are 12 residues in the CDR3. The CDR3 here is CASSLSGNTIYF. The CDR3 DNA follows: TGTGCCAGCTCCCTCTCTGGAAACACCATATATTTT.